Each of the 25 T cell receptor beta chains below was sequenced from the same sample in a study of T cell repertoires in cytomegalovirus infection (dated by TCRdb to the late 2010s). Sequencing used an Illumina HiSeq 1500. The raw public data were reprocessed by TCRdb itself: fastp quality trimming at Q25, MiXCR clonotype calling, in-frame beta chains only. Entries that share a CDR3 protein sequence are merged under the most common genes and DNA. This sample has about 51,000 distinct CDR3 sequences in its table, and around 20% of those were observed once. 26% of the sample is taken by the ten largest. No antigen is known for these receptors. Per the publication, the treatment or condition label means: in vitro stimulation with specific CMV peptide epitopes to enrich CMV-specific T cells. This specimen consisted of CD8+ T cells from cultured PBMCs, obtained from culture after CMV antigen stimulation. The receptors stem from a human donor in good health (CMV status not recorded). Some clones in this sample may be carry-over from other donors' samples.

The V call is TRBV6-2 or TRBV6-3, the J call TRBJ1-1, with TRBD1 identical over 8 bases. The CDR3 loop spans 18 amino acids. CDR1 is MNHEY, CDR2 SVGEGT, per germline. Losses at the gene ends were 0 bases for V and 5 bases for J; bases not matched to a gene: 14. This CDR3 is CASSYSGLRGPTRTEAFF. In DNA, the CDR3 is TGTGCCAGCAGTTACTCGGGTCTCAGGGGGCCTACCAGGACTGAAGCTTTCTTT.

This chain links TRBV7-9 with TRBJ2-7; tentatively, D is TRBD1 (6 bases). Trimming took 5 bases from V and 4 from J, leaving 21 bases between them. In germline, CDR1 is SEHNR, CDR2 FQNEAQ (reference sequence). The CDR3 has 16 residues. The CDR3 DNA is TGTGCCAGCAGCCATAACAACCGGGACACAACGTACGAGCAGTACTTC. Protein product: CASSHNNRDTTYEQYF.

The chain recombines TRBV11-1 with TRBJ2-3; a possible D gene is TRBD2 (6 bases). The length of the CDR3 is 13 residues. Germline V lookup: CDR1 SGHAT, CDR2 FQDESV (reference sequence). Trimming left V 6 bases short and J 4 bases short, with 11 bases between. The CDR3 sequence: CASRRSGADTQYF. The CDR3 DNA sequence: TGTGCCAGCAGAAGGTCGGGAGCAGATACGCAGTATTTT. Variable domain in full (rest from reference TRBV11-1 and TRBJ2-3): EAEVAQSPRYKITEKSQAVAFWCDPISGHATLYWYRQILGQGPELLVQFQDESVVDDSQLPKDRFSAERLKGVDSTLKIQPAELGDSAMYLCASRRSGADTQYFGPGTRLTVL.

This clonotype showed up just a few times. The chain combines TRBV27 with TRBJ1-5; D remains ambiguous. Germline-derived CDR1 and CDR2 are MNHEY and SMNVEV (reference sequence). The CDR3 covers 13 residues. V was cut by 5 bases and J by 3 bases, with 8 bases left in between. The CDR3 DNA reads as TGTGCCAGCAGTGCCAGCAACAATCAGCCCCAGCATTTT. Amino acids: CASSASNNQPQHF.

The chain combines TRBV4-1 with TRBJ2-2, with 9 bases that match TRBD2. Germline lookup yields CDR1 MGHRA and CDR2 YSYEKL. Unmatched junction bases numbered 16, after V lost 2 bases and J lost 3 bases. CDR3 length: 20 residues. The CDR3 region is CASSQQVSGGPRRYTGELFF. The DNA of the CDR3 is TGCGCCAGCAGCCAACAAGTCAGCGGGGGGCCCCGCAGGTACACCGGGGAGCTGTTTTTT.

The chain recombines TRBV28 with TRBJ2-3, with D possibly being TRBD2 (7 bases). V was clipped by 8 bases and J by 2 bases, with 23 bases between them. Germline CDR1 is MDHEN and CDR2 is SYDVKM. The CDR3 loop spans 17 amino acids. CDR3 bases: TGTGCCAGCTCCCAACAGGGCGCGGGAGTCCCCACAGATACGCAGTATTTT. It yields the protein CASSQQGAGVPTDTQYF.

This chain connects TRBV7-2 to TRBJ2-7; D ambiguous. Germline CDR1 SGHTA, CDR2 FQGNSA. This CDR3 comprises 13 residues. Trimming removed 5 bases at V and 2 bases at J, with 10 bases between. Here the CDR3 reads CASSASLAYEQYF. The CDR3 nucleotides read TGTGCCAGCAGCGCTAGTCTAGCCTACGAGCAGTACTTC.

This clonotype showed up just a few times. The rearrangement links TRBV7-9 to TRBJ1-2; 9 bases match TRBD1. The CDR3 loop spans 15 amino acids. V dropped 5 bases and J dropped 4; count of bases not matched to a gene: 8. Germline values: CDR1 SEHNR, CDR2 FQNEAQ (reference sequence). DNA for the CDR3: TGTGCCAGCAGCCCAGGGACAGGGATGGGCTATGGCTACACCTTC. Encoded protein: CASSPGTGMGYGYTF.

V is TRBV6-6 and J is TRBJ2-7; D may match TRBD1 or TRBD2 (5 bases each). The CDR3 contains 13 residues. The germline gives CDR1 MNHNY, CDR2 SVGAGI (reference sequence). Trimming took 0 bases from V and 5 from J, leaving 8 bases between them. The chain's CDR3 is CASSYSRGNEQYF. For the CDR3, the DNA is TGTGCCAGCAGTTACTCGAGGGGCAACGAGCAGTACTTC.

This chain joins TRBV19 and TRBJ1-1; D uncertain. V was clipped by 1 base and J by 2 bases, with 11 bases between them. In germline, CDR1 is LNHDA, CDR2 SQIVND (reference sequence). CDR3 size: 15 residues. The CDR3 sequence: CASSIAGGDNTEAFF. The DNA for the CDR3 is TGTGCCAGTAGTATAGCGGGCGGGGATAACACTGAAGCTTTCTTT. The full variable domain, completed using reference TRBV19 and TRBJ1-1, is DGGITQSPKYLFRKEGQNVTLSCEQNLNHDAMYWYRQDPGQGLRLIYYSQIVNDFQKGDIAEGYSVSREKKESFPLTVTSAQKNPTAFYLCASSIAGGDNTEAFFGQGTRLTVV.

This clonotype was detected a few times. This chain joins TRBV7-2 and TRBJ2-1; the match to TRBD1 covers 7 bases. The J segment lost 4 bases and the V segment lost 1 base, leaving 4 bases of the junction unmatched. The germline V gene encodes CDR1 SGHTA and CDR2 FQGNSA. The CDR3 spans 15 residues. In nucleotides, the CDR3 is TGTGCCAGCAGCTTAGAAGGGACAGCGTACAATGAGCAGTTCTTC. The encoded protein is CASSLEGTAYNEQFF.

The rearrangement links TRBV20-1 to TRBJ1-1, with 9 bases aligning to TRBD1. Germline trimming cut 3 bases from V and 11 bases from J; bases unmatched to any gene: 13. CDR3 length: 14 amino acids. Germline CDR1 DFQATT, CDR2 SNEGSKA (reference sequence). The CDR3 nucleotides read TGCAGTGCTAGCGTCTGGACAGGGGAAAAGAAGGCTTTCTTT. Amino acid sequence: CSASVWTGEKKAFF.

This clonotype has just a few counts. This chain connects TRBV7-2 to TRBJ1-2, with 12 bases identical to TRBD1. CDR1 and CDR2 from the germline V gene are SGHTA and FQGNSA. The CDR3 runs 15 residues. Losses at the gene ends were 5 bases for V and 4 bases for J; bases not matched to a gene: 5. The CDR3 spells CASSHGTGGGYGYTF. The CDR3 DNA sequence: TGTGCCAGCAGCCACGGGACAGGGGGCGGCTATGGCTACACCTTC.

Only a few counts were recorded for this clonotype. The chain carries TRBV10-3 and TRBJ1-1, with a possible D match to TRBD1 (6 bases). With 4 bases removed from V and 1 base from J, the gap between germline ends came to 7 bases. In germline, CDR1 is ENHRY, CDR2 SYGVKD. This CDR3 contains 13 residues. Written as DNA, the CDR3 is TGTGCCATCAGTGGGGGACAGAACACTGAAGCTTTCTTT. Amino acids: CAISGGQNTEAFF.

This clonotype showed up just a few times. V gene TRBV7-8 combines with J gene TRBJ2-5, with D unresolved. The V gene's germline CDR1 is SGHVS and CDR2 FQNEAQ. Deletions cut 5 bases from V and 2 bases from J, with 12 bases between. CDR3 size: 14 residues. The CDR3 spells CASSLRTDQETQYF. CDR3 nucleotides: TGTGCCAGCAGCCTTCGGACGGATCAAGAGACCCAGTACTTC.

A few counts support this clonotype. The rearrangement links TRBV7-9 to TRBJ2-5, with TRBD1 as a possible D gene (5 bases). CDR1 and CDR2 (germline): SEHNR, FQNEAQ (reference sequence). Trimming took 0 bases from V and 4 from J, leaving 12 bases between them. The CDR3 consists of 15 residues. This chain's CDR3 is CASSLAVDRGETQYF. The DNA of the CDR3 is TGTGCCAGCAGCTTAGCGGTGGATAGGGGAGAGACCCAGTACTTC.

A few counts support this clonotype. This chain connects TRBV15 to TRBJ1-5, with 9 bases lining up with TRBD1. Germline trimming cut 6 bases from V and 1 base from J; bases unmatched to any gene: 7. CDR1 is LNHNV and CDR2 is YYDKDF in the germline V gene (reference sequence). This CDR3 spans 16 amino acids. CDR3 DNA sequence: TGTGCCACCAGGAAGGGGACAGGGACAAGCAATCAGCCCCAGCATTTT. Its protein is CATRKGTGTSNQPQHF.

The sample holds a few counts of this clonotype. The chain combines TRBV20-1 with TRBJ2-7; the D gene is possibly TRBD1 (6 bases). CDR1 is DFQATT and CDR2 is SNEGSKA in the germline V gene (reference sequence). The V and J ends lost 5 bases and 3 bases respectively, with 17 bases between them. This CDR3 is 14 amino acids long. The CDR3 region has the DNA TGCAGTGCTGTAGACCTACAGGGAATCTACGAGCAGTACTTC. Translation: CSAVDLQGIYEQYF.

DNA of the CDR3: TGCAGCGTCGCCTTTACAGGGGAGGTATCGTTGGGCTATGGCTACACCTTC. It encodes CSVAFTGEVSLGYGYTF. The chain uses TRBV29-1 and TRBJ1-2; 7 positions match TRBD1. CDR3 size: 17 residues. Germline V lookup: CDR1 SQVTM, CDR2 ANQGSEA. V lost 6 bases to trimming and J lost 4 bases; unmatched junction nucleotides: 20.

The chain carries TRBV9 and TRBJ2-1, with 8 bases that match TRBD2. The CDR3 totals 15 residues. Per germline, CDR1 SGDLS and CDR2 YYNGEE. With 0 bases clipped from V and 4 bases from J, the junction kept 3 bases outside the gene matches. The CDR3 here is CASSVGTGGYNEQFF. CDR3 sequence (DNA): TGTGCCAGCAGCGTAGGAACGGGGGGGTACAATGAGCAGTTCTTC.

The CDR3 loop is CASSQVFGIQPQHF. CDR3 bases: TGCGCCAGCAGCCAAGTTTTCGGGATCCAGCCCCAGCATTTT. V and J are TRBV4-1 and TRBJ1-5; no definite D call. Germline V gene sequence: CDR1 MGHRA, CDR2 YSYEKL. V dropped 1 base and J dropped 7 bases, with 11 bases sitting between them. CDR3 size: 14 residues.

CDR3 sequence: CASSPTVTGPLHF. In DNA form, the CDR3 reads TGTGCCAGCAGTCCTACGGTTACAGGACCCCTCCACTTT. The chain carries TRBV27 and TRBJ1-6, with a tentative D call TRBD1 (5 bases). Looked up from germline, CDR1 is MNHEY and CDR2 is SMNVEV (reference sequence). This CDR3 has 13 amino acids. Trimming stripped 5 bases from V and 12 bases from J, with 14 bases between.

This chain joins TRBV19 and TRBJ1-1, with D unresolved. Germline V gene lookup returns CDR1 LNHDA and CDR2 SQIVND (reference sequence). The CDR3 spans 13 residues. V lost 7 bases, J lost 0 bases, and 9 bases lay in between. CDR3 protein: CASKWQLNTEAFF. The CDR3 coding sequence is TGTGCCAGTAAGTGGCAACTGAACACTGAAGCTTTCTTT.

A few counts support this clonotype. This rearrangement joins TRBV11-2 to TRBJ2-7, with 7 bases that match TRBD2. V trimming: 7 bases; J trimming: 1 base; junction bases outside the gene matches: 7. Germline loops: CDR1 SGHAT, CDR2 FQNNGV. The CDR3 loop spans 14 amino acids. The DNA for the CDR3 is TGTGCCAGCACTGCTAGCGGAGATTCCTACGAGCAGTACTTC. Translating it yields CASTASGDSYEQYF.

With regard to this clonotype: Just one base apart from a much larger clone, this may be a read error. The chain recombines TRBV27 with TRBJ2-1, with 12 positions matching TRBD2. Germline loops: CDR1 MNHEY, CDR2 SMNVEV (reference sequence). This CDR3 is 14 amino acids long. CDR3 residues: CAGSFGLAGNEQFF. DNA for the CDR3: TGTGCCGGCAGTTTCGGACTAGCGGGAAATGAGCAGTTCTTC.